The rows below give T cell receptor beta chains drawn from one sample of a study of regulatory T cells in long-lasting Graves disease. Using its own MiXCR run on the multiplex PCR reads, TCRdb lists one record per CDR3 protein. Of 420,000 or so distinct CDR3 sequences listed, about a quarter are singletons. The starting material was peripheral blood mononuclear cells (PBMCs), obtained when the disease was refractory, from a patient treated with antithyroid drugs. The receptors here all came from a female donor with Graves disease. CDR3s include the opening cysteine and the closing phenylalanine or tryptophan.

TRBV13	TRBJ2-7	CASSLSASGTVVAYEQYF
TRBV30	TRBJ1-1	CAWRMGNTEAFF
TRBV20-1	TRBJ2-4	CSARVGRGMDIQYF
TRBV30	TRBJ2-7	CAWADVSSYEQYF
TRBV6-5	TRBJ2-7	CASSYVAGGKSSYEQYF
TRBV24-1	TRBJ2-5	CATSSKRGSPIRQETQYF
TRBV29-1	TRBJ1-4	CSVEDRGVATNEKLFF
TRBV29-1	TRBJ2-5	CSVEWSETQYF
TRBV20-1	TRBJ1-3	CSALDVRSGNTIYF
TRBV10-1	TRBJ2-2	CASSEYVGQANTGELFF
TRBV5-1	TRBJ2-5	CASTSGGSPKETQYF